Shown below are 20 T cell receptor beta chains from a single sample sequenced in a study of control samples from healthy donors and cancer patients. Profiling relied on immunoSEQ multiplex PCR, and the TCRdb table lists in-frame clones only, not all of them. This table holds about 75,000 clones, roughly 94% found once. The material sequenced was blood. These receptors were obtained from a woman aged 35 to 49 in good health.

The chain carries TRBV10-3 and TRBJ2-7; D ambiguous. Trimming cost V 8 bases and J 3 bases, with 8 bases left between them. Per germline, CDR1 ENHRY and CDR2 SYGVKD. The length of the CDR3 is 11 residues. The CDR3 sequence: CAIPHRYEQYF. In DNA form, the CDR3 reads TGTGCCATCCCACATCGCTACGAGCAGTACTTC.

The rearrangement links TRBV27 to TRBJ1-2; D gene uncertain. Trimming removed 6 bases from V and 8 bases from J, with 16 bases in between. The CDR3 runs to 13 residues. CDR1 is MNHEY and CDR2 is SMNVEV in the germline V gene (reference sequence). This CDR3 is CASRDGSARGYTF. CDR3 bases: TGTGCCAGCAGGGACGGGTCTGCGAGGGGCTACACCTTC.

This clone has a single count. This chain's CDR3 is CASSSGTSGRASSYEQYF. As DNA, the CDR3 is TGCGCCAGCAGCTCCGGGACTAGCGGGAGGGCGAGCTCCTACGAGCAGTACTTC. J is TRBJ2-7 and V is TRBV5-1; 16 nucleotides align to TRBD2. Germline V gives CDR1 SGHRS, CDR2 YFSETQ. This CDR3 comprises 18 residues. V shed 3 bases, J shed 0 bases, and the junction held 6 bases outside the gene matches. The full variable domain, its missing parts supplied by reference TRBV5-1 and TRBJ2-7, is KAGVTQTPRYLIKTRGQQVTLSCSPISGHRSVSWYQQTPGQGLQFLFEYFSETQRNKGNFPGRFSGRQFSNSRSEMNVSTLELGDSALYLCASSSGTSGRASSYEQYFGPGTRLTVT.

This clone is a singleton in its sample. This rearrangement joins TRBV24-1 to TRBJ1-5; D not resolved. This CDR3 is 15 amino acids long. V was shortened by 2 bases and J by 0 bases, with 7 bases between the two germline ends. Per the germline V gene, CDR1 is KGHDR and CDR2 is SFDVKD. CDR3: CATSDSDYSNQPQHF. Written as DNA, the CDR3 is TGTGCCACCAGTGATTCGGATTATAGCAATCAGCCCCAGCATTTT.

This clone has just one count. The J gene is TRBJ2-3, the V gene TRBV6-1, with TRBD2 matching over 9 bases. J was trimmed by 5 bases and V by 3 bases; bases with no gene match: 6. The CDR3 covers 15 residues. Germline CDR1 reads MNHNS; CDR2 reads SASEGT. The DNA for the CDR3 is TGTGCCAGCAGTGAGGTTAGCGGGAGCGTAGATACGCAGTATTTT. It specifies CASSEVSGSVDTQYF.

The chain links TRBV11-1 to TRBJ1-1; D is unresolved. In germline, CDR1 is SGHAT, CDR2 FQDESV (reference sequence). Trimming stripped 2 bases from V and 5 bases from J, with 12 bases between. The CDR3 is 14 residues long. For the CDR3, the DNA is TGTGCCAGCAGCTTAACATTGAGAGTGACTGAAGCTTTCTTT. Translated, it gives CASSLTLRVTEAFF.

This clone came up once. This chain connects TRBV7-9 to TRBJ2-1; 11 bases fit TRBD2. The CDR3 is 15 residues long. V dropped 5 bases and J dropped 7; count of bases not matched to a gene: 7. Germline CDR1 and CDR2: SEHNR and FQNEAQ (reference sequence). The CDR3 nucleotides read TGTGCCAGCAGCCCGACTAGCGGGGAGTTGAATGAGCAGTTCTTC. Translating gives CASSPTSGELNEQFF.

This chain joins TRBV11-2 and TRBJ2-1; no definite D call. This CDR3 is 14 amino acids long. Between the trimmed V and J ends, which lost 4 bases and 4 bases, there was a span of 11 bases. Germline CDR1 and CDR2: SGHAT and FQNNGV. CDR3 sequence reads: CASSSAIGYNEQFF. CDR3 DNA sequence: TGTGCCAGCAGCTCCGCGATCGGTTACAATGAGCAGTTCTTC.

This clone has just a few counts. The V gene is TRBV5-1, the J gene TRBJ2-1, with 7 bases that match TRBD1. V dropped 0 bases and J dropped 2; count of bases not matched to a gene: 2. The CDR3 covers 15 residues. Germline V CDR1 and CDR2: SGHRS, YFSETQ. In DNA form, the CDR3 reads TGCGCCAGCAGCTTGGAAGGGGGCGCCTACAATGAGCAGTTCTTC. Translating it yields CASSLEGGAYNEQFF.

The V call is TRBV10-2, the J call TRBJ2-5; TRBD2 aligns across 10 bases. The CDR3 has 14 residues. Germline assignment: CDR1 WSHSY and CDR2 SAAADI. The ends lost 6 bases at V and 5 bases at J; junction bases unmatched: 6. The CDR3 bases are TGCGCCAGCAGCAAAGCGGGAGGGTGGGAGACCCAGTACTTC. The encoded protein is CASSKAGGWETQYF.

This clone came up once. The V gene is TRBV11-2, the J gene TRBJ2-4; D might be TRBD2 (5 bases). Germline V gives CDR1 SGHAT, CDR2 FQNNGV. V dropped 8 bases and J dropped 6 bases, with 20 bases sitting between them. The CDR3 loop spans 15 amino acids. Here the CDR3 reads CASGTSRGKGNIQYF. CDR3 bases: TGTGCCAGCGGAACAAGCCGAGGGAAGGGAAACATTCAGTACTTC.

DNA of the CDR3: TGTGCCAGCAGCTTAGGGTCGGCTTCGCAGTATTTT. It specifies CASSLGSASQYF. The chain combines TRBV11-2 with TRBJ2-3; D is ambiguous. The germline V gene encodes CDR1 SGHAT and CDR2 FQNNGV. There are 12 residues in the CDR3. The V end was cut by 1 base, the J end by 10 bases, with 9 bases between.

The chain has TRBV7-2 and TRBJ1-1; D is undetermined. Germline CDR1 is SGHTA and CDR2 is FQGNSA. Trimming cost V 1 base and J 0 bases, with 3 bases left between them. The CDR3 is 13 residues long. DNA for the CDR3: TGTGCCAGCAGCTTAGATATGAACACTGAAGCTTTCTTT. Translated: CASSLDMNTEAFF.

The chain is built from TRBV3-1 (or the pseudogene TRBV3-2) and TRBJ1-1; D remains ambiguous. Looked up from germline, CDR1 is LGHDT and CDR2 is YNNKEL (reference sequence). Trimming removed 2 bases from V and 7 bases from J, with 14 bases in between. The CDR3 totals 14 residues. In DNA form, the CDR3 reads TGTGCCAGCAGCCAAAAAGCGAGGGTTAGTGAAGCTTTCTTT. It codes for CASSQKARVSEAFF.

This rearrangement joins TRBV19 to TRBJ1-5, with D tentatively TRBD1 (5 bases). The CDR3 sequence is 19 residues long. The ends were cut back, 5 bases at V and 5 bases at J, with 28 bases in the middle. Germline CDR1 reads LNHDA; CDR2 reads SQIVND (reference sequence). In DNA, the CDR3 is TGTGCCAGTAGTCCCACCTGGGTTTCGTCTGGAGGGGTTGATCAGCCCCAGCATTTT. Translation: CASSPTWVSSGGVDQPQHF.

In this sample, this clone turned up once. In nucleotides, the CDR3 is TGTGCCAGCAGCTCAAGACTCCACTTT. It codes for CASSSRLHF. The V and J genes are TRBV5-8 and TRBJ1-6; no reliable D call. Germline lookup yields CDR1 SGHTS and CDR2 YDEGEE. CDR3 length: 9 amino acids. V was trimmed by 3 bases and J by 16 bases, leaving 5 bases between them. Together with reference TRBV5-8 and TRBJ1-6, the CDR3 gives the full variable domain: EAGVTQSPTHLIKTRGQQATLRCSPISGHTSVYWYQQALGLGLQFLLWYDEGEERNRGNFPPRFSGRQFPNYSSELNVNALELEDSALYLCASSSRLHFGNGTRLTVT.

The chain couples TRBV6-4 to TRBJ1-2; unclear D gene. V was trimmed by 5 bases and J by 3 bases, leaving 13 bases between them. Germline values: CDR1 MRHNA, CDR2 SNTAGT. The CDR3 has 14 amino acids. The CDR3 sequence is CASSSQPGDYGYTF. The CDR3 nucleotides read TGTGCCAGCAGTAGCCAGCCCGGGGACTATGGCTACACCTTC.

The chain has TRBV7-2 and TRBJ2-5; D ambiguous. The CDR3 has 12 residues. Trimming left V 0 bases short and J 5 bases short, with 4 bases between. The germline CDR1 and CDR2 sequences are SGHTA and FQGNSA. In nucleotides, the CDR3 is TGTGCCAGCAGCTTAGCGTCGGAGACCCAGTACTTC. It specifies CASSLASETQYF.

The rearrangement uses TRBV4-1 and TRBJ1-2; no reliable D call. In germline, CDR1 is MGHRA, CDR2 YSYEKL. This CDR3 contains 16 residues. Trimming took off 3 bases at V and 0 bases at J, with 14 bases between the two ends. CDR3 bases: TGCGCCAGCAGCCACCTAGGAGGCAAAACTAACTATGGCTACACCTTC. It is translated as CASSHLGGKTNYGYTF.

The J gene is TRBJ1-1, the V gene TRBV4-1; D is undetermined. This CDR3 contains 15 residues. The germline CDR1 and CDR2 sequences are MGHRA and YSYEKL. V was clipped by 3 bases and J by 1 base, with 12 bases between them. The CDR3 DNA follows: TGCGCCAGCAGCCATTCTGGGCGCGGGAACACTGAAGCTTTCTTT. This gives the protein CASSHSGRGNTEAFF.